These 5 T cell receptor beta chains were all obtained from the same sample, sequenced in a study of identical twins. Each CDR3 protein gets one entry after TCRdb re-called the 5' RACE reads with MiXCR. Altogether approximately 1.8 million distinct CDR3 sequences are present, roughly 35% being singletons, with the ten largest covering 0.27%. The specimen sequenced was cord blood. All receptors derive from a newborn girl in good health.

The genes are TRBV7-2 and TRBJ2-1, with D possibly matching TRBD2 (7 bases). V shed 5 bases and J shed 1 base, with 18 bases lying between them. Germline CDR1 reads SGHTA; CDR2 reads FQGNSA. There are 17 residues in the CDR3. In DNA form, the CDR3 reads TGTGCCAGCAGCGAAGGATCGGGGGGCCCTTCCTACAATGAGCAGTTCTTC. This gives the protein CASSEGSGGPSYNEQFF. The whole variable domain, remainder taken from reference TRBV7-2 and TRBJ2-1, is GAGVSQSPSNKVTEKGKDVELRCDPISGHTALYWYRQSLGQGLEFLIYFQGNSAPDKSGLPSDRFSAERTGGSVSTLTIQRTQQEDSAVYLCASSEGSGGPSYNEQFFGPGTRLTVL.

The chain employs TRBV20-1 and TRBJ1-6; no clear D. The CDR3 consists of 15 residues. The germline V gene encodes CDR1 DFQATT and CDR2 SNEGSKA (reference sequence). V was clipped by 0 bases and J by 3 bases, with 9 bases between them. CDR3 sequence reads: CSARDRHIYNSPLHF. In DNA form, the CDR3 reads TGCAGTGCTAGAGATCGGCACATCTATAATTCACCCCTCCACTTT.

The chain has TRBV5-5 and TRBJ2-1, with 8 bases identical to TRBD1. The trim removed 0 bases at V and 4 bases at J, leaving 6 bases unmatched. The CDR3 consists of 16 residues. The V gene's germline CDR1 is SGHKS and CDR2 YYEKEE (reference sequence). The CDR3 loop reads CASSLVQGASYNEQFF. CDR3 DNA: TGTGCCAGCAGCTTGGTCCAGGGGGCTTCTTACAATGAGCAGTTCTTC.

This chain connects TRBV29-1 to TRBJ2-1, with D perhaps given as TRBD1 or TRBD2 (6 bases each). V was pared by 6 bases and J by 4 bases, with 13 bases between. Looked up from germline, CDR1 is SQVTM and CDR2 is ANQGSEA. This CDR3 has 13 residues. CDR3 sequence reads: CSVRGPEYNEQFF. The CDR3 bases are TGCAGCGTCCGGGGGCCCGAATACAATGAGCAGTTCTTC.

The chain couples TRBV7-2 to TRBJ2-1; 8 nucleotides match TRBD2. The germline CDR1 and CDR2 sequences are SGHTA and FQGNSA. After removal of 3 bases from V and 8 bases from J, the junction contained 12 bases not matched to a gene. This CDR3 contains 16 residues. CDR3 sequence: CASSFRPGLGGDEQFF. The DNA for the CDR3 is TGTGCCAGCAGCTTCCGCCCGGGACTAGGGGGAGATGAGCAGTTCTTC.